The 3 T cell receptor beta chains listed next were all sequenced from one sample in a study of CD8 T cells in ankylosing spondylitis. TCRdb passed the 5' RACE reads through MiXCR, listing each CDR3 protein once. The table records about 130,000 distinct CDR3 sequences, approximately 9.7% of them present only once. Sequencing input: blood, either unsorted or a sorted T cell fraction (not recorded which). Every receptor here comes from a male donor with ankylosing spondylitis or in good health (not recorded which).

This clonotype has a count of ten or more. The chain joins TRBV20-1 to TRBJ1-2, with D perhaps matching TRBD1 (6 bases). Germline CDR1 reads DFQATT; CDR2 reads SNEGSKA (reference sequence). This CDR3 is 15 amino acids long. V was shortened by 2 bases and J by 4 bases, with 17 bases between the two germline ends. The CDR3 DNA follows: TGCAGTGCTAGACCCTTCAGGGGAGAAGGCTATGGCTACACCTTC. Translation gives CSARPFRGEGYGYTF.

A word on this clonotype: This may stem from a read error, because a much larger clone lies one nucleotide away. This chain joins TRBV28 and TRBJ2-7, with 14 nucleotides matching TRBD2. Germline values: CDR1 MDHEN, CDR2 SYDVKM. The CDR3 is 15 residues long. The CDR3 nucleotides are TGTGCCAGCAGGATGGGACTAGCGGGAGTCTACGACCAGTACTTC. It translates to CASRMGLAGVYDQYF.

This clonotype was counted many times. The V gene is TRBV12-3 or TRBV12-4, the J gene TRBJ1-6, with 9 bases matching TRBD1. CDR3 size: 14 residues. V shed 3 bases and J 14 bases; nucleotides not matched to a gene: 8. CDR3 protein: CASSLTGGVFTLHF. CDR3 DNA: TGTGCCAGCAGTTTGACAGGGGGGGTATTCACCCTCCACTTT.